This T cell receptor (beta chain) was obtained from a study of cytotoxic CD8 clonotypes in ibrutinib-treated CLL. Study-level background: Response material was collected after a median around 12 months of treatment, range 6 to 36.

Germline V gives CDR1 ENHRY, CDR2 SYGVKD. This CDR3 is 12 amino acids long. V was clipped by 8 bases and J by 9 bases, with 14 bases between them. Generated by immunoSEQ multiplex PCR, the TCRdb table keeps only in-frame clones and is missing some. The data show approximately 97,000 clones, roughly three quarters seen once. This TCR was sampled from a human donor with chronic lymphocytic leukemia. The gene calls are TRBV10-3 and TRBJ2-1; no clear D. Sequencing used PBMCs, obtained after 24 months of ibrutinib treatment. Here the CDR3 DNA reads TGTGCCATCGGTAACCGAATTATTGAGCAGTTCTTC. Translation: CAIGNRIIEQFF.